These 27 T cell receptor beta chains originate from one sample sequenced in a study of T-cell reconstitution after alpha-beta-depleted transplantation in children. Preparation of the TCRbeta library used unique molecular identifiers. TCRdb independently ran MiXCR on the PCR reads; one entry per CDR3 protein. Of hundreds of thousands of distinct CDR3 sequences listed, roughly 24% are singletons. The sample consisted of PBMCs, taken before TCRalphabeta/CD19-depleted stem cell transplant. These receptors originate from a girl aged 2 to 9 with Fanconi anemia, due to receive a stem cell transplant.

The table lists this clonotype with a few counts. The CDR3 region has the DNA TGTGCCAGCAGCACAGGACAGGCGACCGATGAAAAACTGTTTTTT. Encoded protein: CASSTGQATDEKLFF. This sequence joins TRBV7-9 and TRBJ1-4, with 7 bases aligning to TRBD1. This CDR3 contains 15 residues. After removal of 5 bases from V and 6 bases from J, the junction contained 9 bases not matched to a gene. The germline CDR1 and CDR2 sequences are SEHNR and FQNEAQ (reference sequence).

Remarks on this clonotype: One junction end disagrees with the germline gene, perhaps due to a read error. The chain has TRBV5-1 and TRBJ2-7, with 8 bases lining up with TRBD1. Germline CDR1 is SGHRS and CDR2 is YFSETQ. The CDR3 is 13 residues long. In DNA, the CDR3 is TGCGCCAACCGACCGGACAGGGCCTACGAGCAGTGCTTC. Translation gives CANRPDRAYEQCF.

In its sample, this clonotype was seen a few times. The chain uses TRBV6-1 and TRBJ2-7; the match to TRBD2 covers 13 bases. The CDR3 length is 17 residues. V shed 3 bases, J shed 3 bases, and the junction held 8 bases outside the gene matches. Germline loops: CDR1 MNHNS, CDR2 SASEGT. The CDR3 reads CASSEILAGGPGYEQYF. CDR3 bases: TGTGCCAGCAGTGAGATACTAGCGGGAGGGCCCGGCTACGAGCAGTACTTC.

This clonotype showed up many times. This chain connects TRBV25-1 to TRBJ2-7, with a possible D match to TRBD2 (5 bases). Germline loops: CDR1 MGHDK, CDR2 SYGVNS. The CDR3 length is 14 residues. The V end was cut by 3 bases, the J end by 0 bases, with 9 bases between. The DNA of the CDR3 is TGTGCCAGCAGTGACCAGGACTCCTCCTACGAGCAGTACTTC. It encodes CASSDQDSSYEQYF.

In this sample, this clonotype turned up many times. This chain uses TRBV7-3 with TRBJ2-1; 7 bases agree with TRBD2. The CDR3 is 14 amino acids. Looked up from germline, CDR1 is SGHTA and CDR2 is FQGTGA. With 1 base clipped from V and 6 bases from J, the junction kept 3 bases outside the gene matches. The CDR3 DNA is TGTGCCAGCAGCTTAAGGCGGGAGAGCAATGAGCAGTTCTTC. This translates into CASSLRRESNEQFF.

This clonotype was seen ten or more times. The chain couples TRBV7-3 to TRBJ2-3; no clear D gene. The CDR3 runs to 13 residues. The V gene lost 5 bases and the J gene lost 2 bases, with 8 bases spanning the gap. Germline CDR1 SGHTA, CDR2 FQGTGA. The CDR3 is CASSARPTDTQYF. The CDR3 bases are TGTGCCAGCAGCGCTAGACCCACAGATACGCAGTATTTT.

This clonotype has at least ten counts. The genes are TRBV20-1 and TRBJ2-7; D is unclear. The CDR3 loop spans 14 amino acids. The ends were cut back, 3 bases at V and 2 bases at J, with 14 bases in the middle. Germline-derived CDR1 and CDR2 are DFQATT and SNEGSKA (reference sequence). In DNA, the CDR3 is TGCAGTGCTAGTTCCCGTCCCAAACCCTACGAGCAGTACTTC. Residues: CSASSRPKPYEQYF.

The V and J genes are TRBV12-3 or TRBV12-4 and TRBJ1-4; the D gene is possibly TRBD1 (5 bases). V was clipped by 4 bases and J by 7 bases, with 19 bases between them. This CDR3 is 16 amino acids long. DNA of the CDR3: TGTGCCAGCAGTTCCTTACGCGGGGCCGTGGTTGAAAAACTGTTTTTT. Translating it yields CASSSLRGAVVEKLFF.

This clonotype was observed many times. The V call is TRBV4-1, the J call TRBJ2-2; TRBD1 matches at 7 bases. V gave up 7 bases and J gave up 4 bases; unmatched junction bases: 12. The CDR3 is 16 amino acids. Germline CDR1 MGHRA, CDR2 YSYEKL. CDR3 in amino acids: CASTTLRQGVTGELFF. The CDR3 nucleotides are TGCGCCAGCACCACACTACGACAGGGCGTCACCGGGGAGCTGTTTTTT.

The chain combines TRBV20-1 with TRBJ2-7; no clear D gene. The CDR3 spans 13 residues. CDR1 and CDR2 (germline): DFQATT, SNEGSKA (reference sequence). The CDR3 bases are TGCAGGACCCGACACGGAACCACCTACGAGCAGTACTTC. This codes for CRTRHGTTYEQYF.

The rearrangement uses TRBV11-2 and TRBJ2-7; 12 bases match TRBD2. The CDR3 is 15 residues long. Trimming at V came to 1 base and at J to 6 bases, leaving 4 bases not matched to a gene. Germline V gene lookup returns CDR1 SGHAT and CDR2 FQNNGV. CDR3 sequence: CASSLVLAGGSEQYF. CDR3 in DNA: TGTGCCAGCAGCTTAGTACTAGCGGGGGGTAGCGAGCAGTACTTC.

This clonotype was seen repeatedly, ten times or more. The V call is TRBV6-2 or TRBV6-3, the J call TRBJ2-6, with D perhaps matching TRBD1 (5 bases). The CDR3 length is 19 residues. Germline CDR1 and CDR2: MNHEY and SVGEGT. V lost 6 bases, J lost 0 bases, and 21 bases lay in between. This CDR3 is CASRLTLRGALSGANVLTF. CDR3 DNA sequence: TGTGCCAGCAGACTAACGTTAAGGGGCGCCCTCTCTGGGGCCAACGTCCTGACTTTC.

This clonotype was seen only a few times. The rearrangement links TRBV6-1 to TRBJ2-1; 7 bases line up with TRBD1. From germline, CDR1 is MNHNS and CDR2 SASEGT. The CDR3 totals 13 residues. V was clipped by 7 bases and J by 5 bases; unmatched bases: 5. The CDR3: CASTRDRNNEQFF. CDR3 nucleotide sequence: TGTGCCAGCACCCGGGACAGAAACAATGAGCAGTTCTTC.

This clonotype was detected many times. The rearrangement uses TRBV29-1 and TRBJ2-5, with unresolved D. CDR1 is SQVTM and CDR2 is ANQGSEA in the germline V gene. This CDR3 spans 13 amino acids. Trimming cost V 4 bases and J 4 bases, with 13 bases left between them. The CDR3 coding sequence is TGCAGCGTTGCGACGTCTACGGGAGAGACCCAGTACTTC. Protein sequence: CSVATSTGETQYF.

Only a few counts were recorded for this clonotype. This sequence joins TRBV4-2 and TRBJ2-2; 9 positions agree with TRBD2. This CDR3 comprises 18 residues. J lost 3 bases, V lost 5 bases, and 13 bases had no gene match. Germline V gives CDR1 LGHNA, CDR2 YNFKEQ. The CDR3, as DNA: TGTGCCAGCAGCGAAGGCACTGGAACTAGCGGGCACACCGGGGAGCTGTTTTTT. Translated, it gives CASSEGTGTSGHTGELFF.

This clonotype was seen more than once but under ten times. The V and J genes are TRBV27 and TRBJ2-6; 7 positions agree with TRBD1. Germline CDR1 and CDR2: MNHEY and SMNVEV (reference sequence). This CDR3 has 18 amino acids. V shed 6 bases, J shed 0 bases, and the junction held 11 bases outside the gene matches. The CDR3 sequence: CASRRGRTGTSGANVLTF. In DNA, the CDR3 is TGTGCCAGCAGACGAGGACGGACAGGAACCTCTGGGGCCAACGTCCTGACTTTC.

This clonotype was observed many times. V is TRBV29-1 and J is TRBJ2-7; D gene ambiguous. The CDR3 is 12 amino acids. V was trimmed by 5 bases and J by 3 bases, leaving 11 bases between them. The germline V gene has CDR1 SQVTM and CDR2 ANQGSEA. The CDR3: CSVLKENYEQYF. The CDR3 DNA follows: TGCAGCGTTTTGAAGGAGAACTACGAGCAGTACTTC.

The chain recombines TRBV10-3 with TRBJ2-7, with D perhaps TRBD1 (5 bases). The germline V and J ends were trimmed by 9 bases and 3 bases, with 12 bases remaining between them. The germline V gene has CDR1 ENHRY and CDR2 SYGVKD. CDR3 length equals 12 residues. This CDR3 reads CAIRDRNYEQYF. Written as DNA, the CDR3 is TGTGCCATTCGAGACAGAAACTACGAGCAGTACTTC.

CDR3 bases: TGTGCCAGCAGTTATGGGCCCAGGGGTGGCACTGAAGCTTTCTTT. Residues: CASSYGPRGGTEAFF. The J gene is TRBJ1-1, the V gene TRBV6-2 or TRBV6-3; a possible D gene is TRBD1 (6 bases). This CDR3 region has 15 residues. Looked up from germline, CDR1 is MNHEY and CDR2 is SVGEGT. V was clipped by 3 bases and J by 4 bases, with 15 bases between them.

This clonotype has more than one count but fewer than ten. This chain joins TRBV20-1 and TRBJ2-3, with D possibly being TRBD1 (5 bases). The ends were cut back, 5 bases at V and 2 bases at J, with 20 bases in the middle. The V gene's germline CDR1 is DFQATT and CDR2 SNEGSKA (reference sequence). The CDR3 length is 16 residues. The DNA of the CDR3 is TGCAGTGCTTCTACTCTTAGGGGCGATCTCACAGATACGCAGTATTTT. Protein: CSASTLRGDLTDTQYF.

CDR3 sequence reads: CASSQGAERSPLHF. CDR3 DNA: TGTGCCAGCAGTCAGGGCGCAGAACGTTCACCCCTCCACTTT. The chain uses TRBV27 and TRBJ1-6; possible D gene TRBD1, 5 bases. The CDR3 runs 14 residues. The V gene lost 5 bases and the J gene lost 9 bases, with 14 bases spanning the gap. Germline CDR1 is MNHEY and CDR2 is SMNVEV (reference sequence).

This clonotype was detected ten times or more. The J gene is TRBJ2-7, the V gene TRBV5-6, with TRBD2 identical over 10 bases. Germline CDR1 is SGHDT and CDR2 is YYEEEE. The V and J ends lost 1 base and 2 bases, in that order; junction bases with no gene match: 6. The CDR3 is 16 residues long. The CDR3 nucleotides are TGTGCCAGCAGCTTGTATCCTGGACTAGCGGCCTACGAGCAGTACTTC. Translation gives CASSLYPGLAAYEQYF.

This rearrangement joins TRBV12-3 or TRBV12-4 to TRBJ2-1; 9 bases map to TRBD2. V shed 7 bases and J 3 bases; nucleotides not matched to a gene: 10. CDR3 length: 16 residues. CDR3 loop: CASNDAGGPLYNEQFF. For the CDR3, the DNA is TGTGCCAGCAACGATGCGGGGGGGCCTCTCTACAATGAGCAGTTCTTC.

This chain links TRBV12-3 or TRBV12-4 with TRBJ2-2; 11 bases are shared with TRBD2. Unmatched junction bases numbered 13, after V lost 4 bases and J lost 6 bases. The CDR3 sequence is 18 residues long. The CDR3 coding sequence is TGTGCCAGCAGTTCGTATGCTAGCGGGGGGTTTTCCGCCGGGGAGCTGTTTTTT. Translating gives CASSSYASGGFSAGELFF.

This chain joins TRBV29-1 and TRBJ2-4; 7 nucleotides match TRBD2. This CDR3 spans 14 amino acids. CDR1 SQVTM and CDR2 ANQGSEA come from the germline V gene. V shed 3 bases and J 3 bases; nucleotides not matched to a gene: 5. The CDR3, as DNA: TGCAGCGTTGAGGCGGGGGACGACAAAAACATTCAGTACTTC. This codes for CSVEAGDDKNIQYF. Full variable domain (outside the CDR3, taken from reference TRBV29-1 and TRBJ2-4): SAVISQKPSRDICQRGTSLTIQCQVDSQVTMMFWYRQQPGQSLTLIATANQGSEATYESGFVIDKFPISRPNLTFSTLTVSNMSPEDSSIYLCSVEAGDDKNIQYFGAGTRLSVL.

The table lists this clonotype with many counts. The V and J genes are TRBV7-2 and TRBJ2-1; 7 bases are shared with TRBD2. This CDR3 comprises 17 residues. Germline V gives CDR1 SGHTA, CDR2 FQGNSA. Trimming at V came to 2 bases and at J to 2 bases, leaving 9 bases not matched to a gene. CDR3 nucleotide sequence: TGTGCCAGCAGCTTAAGGCTAGCGGTCCCTCCCTACAATGAGCAGTTCTTC. Amino acids: CASSLRLAVPPYNEQFF. Full variable domain (outside the CDR3, taken from reference TRBV7-2 and TRBJ2-1): GAGVSQSPSNKVTEKGKDVELRCDPISGHTALYWYRQSLGQGLEFLIYFQGNSAPDKSGLPSDRFSAERTGGSVSTLTIQRTQQEDSAVYLCASSLRLAVPPYNEQFFGPGTRLTVL.

This clonotype was counted at least ten times. V gene TRBV7-2 combines with J gene TRBJ2-1; 8 nucleotides agree with TRBD2. The CDR3 is 15 residues long. J was trimmed by 3 bases and V by 4 bases; bases with no gene match: 5. In germline, CDR1 is SGHTA, CDR2 FQGNSA. The DNA for the CDR3 is TGTGCCAGCAGCTCGCATAGCGGGGTCTACAATGAGCAGTTCTTC. Translated: CASSSHSGVYNEQFF.